This T cell receptor (beta chain) was documented in a study of cytomegalovirus exposure and HLA in healthy donors. Points from the study as a whole: Apparent HLA restriction characterized most CMV-associated TCR beta chains in a later analysis. An analysis that was carried out later associated fewer than 20,000 TCR beta sequences with HLA alleles at 0.05 false discovery rate.

In the PCR, 60 Vbeta and 13 Jbeta primers were used. Profiling relied on immunoSEQ multiplex PCR, and the TCRdb table lists in-frame clones only, not all of them. The sample contains fewer than 200,000 clones, approximately 80% of which appear only once. The V gene end was trimmed by 3 bases and the J gene end by 5 bases; junction bases not matched to a gene: 9. Germline V gene data show CDR1 as MNHNS and CDR2 as SASEGT. This CDR3 has 16 amino acids. Healthy people donating bone marrow made up the donors. In regard to this clone: Its antigen is as yet unknown.

Sample: PBMCs. This chain joins TRBV6-1 and TRBJ2-3; TRBD2 matches 9 bases. The TCR sequence derives from a woman younger than 45 in good health and CMV-seronegative. The CDR3 loop is CASSDPSGTGGDTQYF. DNA of the CDR3: TGTGCCAGCAGTGACCCTAGCGGGACGGGGGGAGATACGCAGTATTTT.